This TCR beta chain was retrieved from a study of blood T cell repertoires in COVID-19. As for the study in general: There were acute and convalescent COVID-19 samples, and they came from the United States, Italy and Spain.

The germline V gene has CDR1 LGHDT and CDR2 YNNKEL (reference sequence). V shed 2 bases and J 3 bases; nucleotides not matched to a gene: 9. CDR3 length equals 16 residues. TCRdb keeps only in-frame clones here, not all; method: immunoSEQ multiplex PCR. Here the sample spans some 150,000 clones, 80% being singletons. V gene TRBV3-1 (or the pseudogene TRBV3-2) combines with J gene TRBJ2-7, with 8 bases identical to TRBD2. The receptor comes from a man aged 55 to 70 with acute or convalescent COVID-19. Sequenced material: peripheral blood. The CDR3 sequence is CASSQSLSGSRYEQYF. The CDR3 nucleotides read TGTGCCAGCAGCCAAAGTCTCAGCGGGAGTCGCTACGAGCAGTACTTC.